This T cell receptor (beta chain) is from a study of shared clonotypes between healthy human individuals. CDR1 MDHEN and CDR2 SYDVKM come from the germline V gene. Trimming cost V 2 bases and J 0 bases; bases outside gene matches: 3. There are 18 residues in the CDR3. Study-level points and caveats: Read depth was anticipated to influence clonotype sharing among donors.

This clone was recorded only once. Its antigen remains unidentified. Sequenced by immunoSEQ multiplex PCR; TCRdb stores in-frame clones only, minus some. The sample shows roughly 500,000 clones, about 72% of them seen only once. This chain links TRBV28 with TRBJ2-6; 11 bases fit TRBD2. The clonotype was recovered from a woman aged 40 to 55 in good health. Some clones in this sample may be carry-over from other donors' samples. The sequenced sample consisted of PBMCs. The CDR3 here is CASSLIAGGLSGANVLTF. The CDR3 region has the DNA TGTGCCAGCAGTTTAATAGCGGGAGGGCTCTCTGGGGCCAACGTCCTGACTTTC.